The source of this TCR beta chain is a study of cytomegalovirus exposure and HLA in healthy donors. Healthy bone marrow donors made up the donors. Germline V gene lookup returns CDR1 SQVTM and CDR2 ANQGSEA. There are 11 residues in the CDR3. Trimming cost V 0 bases and J 12 bases, with 9 bases left between them. The PCR made use of 60 Vbeta and 13 Jbeta primers. In the original processing: Later reanalysis found around 80 million unique TCR beta chains, around 11 million of them shared. The repertoire was sequenced with immunoSEQ multiplex PCR; TCRdb's copy has only in-frame clones and lacks some. That table is the source of V, J and clone size, and D and trimming were worked out from the DNA. The repertoire includes 150,000 to 200,000 clones, over 75% of them detected once, and more than 1.1% sits in the top ten.

The sample comprised PBMCs. This clonotype was obtained from a woman aged 25-40 years in good health and CMV-seronegative. This rearrangement joins TRBV29-1 to TRBJ2-1, with no clear D. In DNA form, the CDR3 reads TGCAGCGTTGAAGAAGTCTCGGGGCAGTTCTTC. Translated: CSVEEVSGQFF.